This T cell receptor (beta chain) originates from a study of blood T cells in healthy people across ages. PCR was performed a second time for roughly 7 to 12 cycles using a sample-barcoded 5' primer and a J-beta primer mix. TCRdb re-called the 5' RACE reads with MiXCR, one entry per CDR3 protein. The data show approximately 760,000 distinct CDR3 sequences, about 25% seen once. CDR1 and CDR2 from the germline V gene are SQVTM and ANQGSEA. The CDR3 spans 11 residues. V gave up 7 bases and J gave up 7 bases, with 10 bases separating them. These data are also associated with another study on T cells of mothers and their children.

The rearrangement uses TRBV29-1 and TRBJ1-4; tentatively, D is TRBD1 (6 bases). Sequenced material: blood. The clonotype was recovered from a boy younger than 18 in good health. CDR3 region: CSARTAEKLFF. CDR3 DNA: TGCAGCGCTAGGACAGCTGAAAAACTGTTTTTT.